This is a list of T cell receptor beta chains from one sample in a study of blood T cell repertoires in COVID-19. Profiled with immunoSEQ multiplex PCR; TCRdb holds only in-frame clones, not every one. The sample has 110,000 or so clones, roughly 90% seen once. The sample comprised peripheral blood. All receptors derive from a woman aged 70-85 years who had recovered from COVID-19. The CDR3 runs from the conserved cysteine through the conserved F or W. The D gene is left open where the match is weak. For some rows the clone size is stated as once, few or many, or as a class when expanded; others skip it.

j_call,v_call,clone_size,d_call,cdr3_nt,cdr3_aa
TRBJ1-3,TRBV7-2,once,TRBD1,TGTGCCAGCAGCTCGACCGGGACAGGGTCTGGAAACACCATATATTTT,CASSSTGTGSGNTIYF
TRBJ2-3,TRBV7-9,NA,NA,TGTGCCAGCAGCTTTACTTATGATACGCAGTATTTT,CASSFTYDTQYF
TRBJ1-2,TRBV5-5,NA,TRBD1,TGTGCCAGCAGCCCGGGGACGGGACAGGGGTATAATGGCTACACCTTC,CASSPGTGQGYNGYTF
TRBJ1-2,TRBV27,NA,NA,TGTGCCAGCAGTTCGTCAACAGGGCATGGCTACACCTTC,CASSSSTGHGYTF
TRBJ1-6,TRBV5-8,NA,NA,TGTGCCAGCAGCACGTGGGCTCGGTATACCCTCCACTTT,CASSTWARYTLHF
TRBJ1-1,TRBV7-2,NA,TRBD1,TGTGCCAGCAGCCTTACAGGGGGGGACACTGAAGCTTTCTTT,CASSLTGGDTEAFF
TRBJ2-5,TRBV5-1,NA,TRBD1,TGCGCCAGCAGCGCGGCCCACAGGGGTTACCAAGAGACCCAGTACTTC,CASSAAHRGYQETQYF
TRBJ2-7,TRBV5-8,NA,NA,TGTGCCAGCAGCGAAGGGAGTTCCTACGAGCAGTACTTC,CASSEGSSYEQYF
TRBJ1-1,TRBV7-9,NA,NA,TGTGCCAGCAGCTTAGTGCGGGCACGGACTGAAGCTTTCTTT,CASSLVRARTEAFF
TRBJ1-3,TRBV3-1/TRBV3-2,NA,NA,TGTGCCAGCAGCCAAGATAGTAGGACAGTCTCTGGAAACACCATATATTTT,CASSQDSRTVSGNTIYF
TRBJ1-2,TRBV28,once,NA,TGTGCCAGCAGTTTGCGGGGCGTGGATGACTATGGCTACACCTTC,CASSLRGVDDYGYTF
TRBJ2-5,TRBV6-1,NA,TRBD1,TGTGCCAGCAGTGAAAAGGGTCAGGGGGTAGGGGAGACCCAGTACTTC,CASSEKGQGVGETQYF
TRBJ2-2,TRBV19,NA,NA,TGTGCCAGTTCCTCTGGGGGGATATCGAACACCGGGGAGCTGTTTTTT,CASSSGGISNTGELFF
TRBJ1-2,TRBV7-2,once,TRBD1,TGTGCCAGCAGCTTCAGCGGGACAGGGGTGGGATATGGCTACACCTTC,CASSFSGTGVGYGYTF
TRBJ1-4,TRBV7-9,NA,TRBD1,TGTGCCAGCAGCTTAGTCGGCAGGGGGACTGAAAAACTGTTTTTT,CASSLVGRGTEKLFF
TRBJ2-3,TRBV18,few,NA,TGTGCCAGCTCCTACCGCACAGATACGCAGTATTTT,CASSYRTDTQYF
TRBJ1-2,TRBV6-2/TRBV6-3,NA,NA,TGTGCCAGCAGTTACGGCAGGGTCTATGGCTACACCTTC,CASSYGRVYGYTF
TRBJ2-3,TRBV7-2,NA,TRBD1,TGTGCCAGCAGCTTAGGACAGGGAAGCACAGATACGCAGTATTTT,CASSLGQGSTDTQYF
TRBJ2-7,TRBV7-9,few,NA,TGTGCCAGCAGCTTCGACTATGACGAGCAGTACTTC,CASSFDYDEQYF
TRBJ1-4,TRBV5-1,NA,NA,TGCGCCAGCAGCTTACAGCCTGCTAATGAAAAACTGTTTTTT,CASSLQPANEKLFF
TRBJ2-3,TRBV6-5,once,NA,TGTGCCAGCAGGCGGGATACGCAGTATTTT,CASRRDTQYF
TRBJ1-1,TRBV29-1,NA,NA,TGCAGCGCTGCGGGGGAAGAAAGGAACACTGAAGCTTTCTTT,CSAAGEERNTEAFF
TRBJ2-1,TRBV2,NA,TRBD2,TGTGCCAGCAAGGCGGGGGGTTACAATGAGCAGTTCTTC,CASKAGGYNEQFF
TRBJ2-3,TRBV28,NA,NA,TGTGCCAGCAGTCTTCCAGGTTTTCCAACCACAGATACGCAGTATTTT,CASSLPGFPTTDTQYF
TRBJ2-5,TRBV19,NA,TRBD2,TGTGCCACTACGGGACGAAGACTAGCGGGAGGAGGAGGGGAGACCCAGTACTTC,CATTGRRLAGGGGETQYF
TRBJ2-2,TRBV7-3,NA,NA,TGTGCCAGCAGCTCCACAGGGCCCACCGGGGAGCTGTTTTTT,CASSSTGPTGELFF
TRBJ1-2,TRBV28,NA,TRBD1,TGTGCCACCACGCGACGGACAGGGGTAGGCTACACCTTC,CATTRRTGVGYTF